What follows are 18 T cell receptor beta chains derived from one specimen sequenced in a study of blood T cells in healthy people across ages. A second about 7 to 12 cycle PCR used barcoded and J-beta primers. In TCRdb, the 5' RACE reads were re-called with MiXCR into one record per CDR3 protein. This table holds 760,000 or so distinct CDR3 sequences, 20% to 25% found once. Another study also made use of these data, one on T cells of mothers and their children.

Sequenced input: blood. Every receptor here comes from a boy aged 10-17 years in good health.

This clonotype was picked up one time. The chain uses TRBV5-1 and TRBJ2-2; 10 bases align to TRBD2. J lost 10 bases, V lost 0 bases, and 9 bases had no gene match. CDR3 length: 16 residues. The germline gives CDR1 SGHRS, CDR2 YFSETQ. DNA for the CDR3: TGCGCCAGCAGCTTGGTGCTAGCGGGGGCCCCGGCGGAGCTGTTTTTT. Its translation is CASSLVLAGAPAELFF.

The rearrangement joins TRBV20-1 to TRBJ2-5, with TRBD2 matching over 10 bases. Near its end, the DNA agrees better with TRBJ2-1, so the J call may be wrong. The CDR3 runs 15 residues. Germline values: CDR1 DFQATT, CDR2 SNEGSKA (reference sequence). CDR3 sequence (DNA): TGCAGTGCTAGAGATCCAGCGGGAGGGTTCGATGAGCAGTTCTTC. It specifies CSARDPAGGFDEQFF.

V gene TRBV7-8 combines with J gene TRBJ1-6, with 8 bases lining up with TRBD1. This CDR3 contains 14 residues. Germline trimming cut 4 bases from V and 10 bases from J; bases unmatched to any gene: 6. Germline V lookup: CDR1 SGHVS, CDR2 FQNEAQ. In nucleotides, the CDR3 is TGTGCCAGCAGCTCGACAGGGGTAGGGTCACCCCTCCACTTT. Encoded protein: CASSSTGVGSPLHF.

The chain employs TRBV4-1 and TRBJ1-4; D is perhaps TRBD1 (5 bases). Between the trimmed V and J ends, which lost 2 bases and 5 bases, there was a span of 15 bases. CDR1 and CDR2 (germline): MGHRA, YSYEKL. The CDR3 has 16 residues. The CDR3 bases are TGCGCCAGCAGCCAAACCCCGACAGAAATAAATGAAAAACTGTTTTTT. It translates to CASSQTPTEINEKLFF.

This clonotype was seen more than once but under ten times. J is TRBJ2-2 and V is TRBV4-1; D is undetermined. CDR1 is MGHRA and CDR2 is YSYEKL in the germline V gene. The CDR3 is made up of 15 amino acids. V lost 5 bases to trimming and J lost 0 bases, with 10 bases between them. The CDR3 DNA sequence: TGCGCCAGCAGCTCCTGGCCGTCGAACACCGGGGAGCTGTTTTTT. Translated, it gives CASSSWPSNTGELFF.

This clonotype was seen more than once but under ten times. A read error may account for a junction end that differs from germline. This sequence joins TRBV29-1 and TRBJ2-5; TRBD2 agrees at 10 bases. The germline V gene encodes CDR1 SQVTM and CDR2 ANQGSEA. This CDR3 region has 11 residues. The CDR3 here is CSVDSGGLPFF. The CDR3 bases are TGCAGCGTTGATAGCGGGGGGTTACCGTTCTTC.

This clonotype was picked up a small number of times. V usage is TRBV28 and J usage is TRBJ2-3, with TRBD1 matching 8 bases. Germline values: CDR1 MDHEN, CDR2 SYDVKM. J gave up 1 base and V 2 bases, and 2 bases lay outside the gene matches. This CDR3 comprises 15 residues. DNA of the CDR3: TGTGCCAGCAGTTTACTGGGACAGGGCACAGATACGCAGTATTTT. It codes for CASSLLGQGTDTQYF.

V gene TRBV13 combines with J gene TRBJ2-4; D is unclear. The CDR3 has 19 residues. V dropped 1 base and J dropped 1 base, with 20 bases sitting between them. Germline-derived CDR1 and CDR2 are PRHDT and FYEKMQ (reference sequence). CDR3 in DNA: TGTGCCAGCAGCTTAGATGGTAGACCCCAAGGGTGCGCCAAAAACATTCAGTACTTC. It encodes CASSLDGRPQGCAKNIQYF.

This clonotype turned up a few times. The rearrangement joins TRBV14 to TRBJ2-7; no reliable D call. This CDR3 is built from 14 residues. The germline CDR1 and CDR2 sequences are SGHDN and FVKESK. The V and J ends lost 1 base and 3 bases respectively, with 10 bases between them. The CDR3 DNA reads TGTGCCAGCAGCCAAGGTGGACCCCGCTACGAGCAGTACTTC. As protein: CASSQGGPRYEQYF.

The V and J genes are TRBV7-9 and TRBJ2-1; 10 bases agree with TRBD2. V shed 1 base, J shed 8 bases, and the junction held 5 bases outside the gene matches. The CDR3 contains 15 residues. From germline, CDR1 is SEHNR and CDR2 FQNEAQ (reference sequence). CDR3: CASSLVAGGRYEQFF. Written as DNA, the CDR3 is TGTGCCAGCAGCTTAGTAGCGGGGGGCCGGTATGAGCAGTTCTTC.

This clonotype was detected only a few times. This chain connects TRBV28 to TRBJ2-1; 9 bases are shared with TRBD2. Germline assignment: CDR1 MDHEN and CDR2 SYDVKM. The length of the CDR3 is 15 residues. V lost 7 bases to trimming and J lost 4 bases; unmatched junction nucleotides: 8. Here the CDR3 reads CASTLAGVYYNEQFF. DNA of the CDR3: TGTGCCAGCACCTTAGCGGGAGTGTATTACAATGAGCAGTTCTTC.

The chain links TRBV11-2 to TRBJ2-5; perhaps TRBD2 as D (5 bases). The J call may not be correct, given that the DNA end is closer to TRBJ2-1. The CDR3 covers 15 residues. The germline V gene has CDR1 SGHAT and CDR2 FQNNGV. The DNA for the CDR3 is TGTGCCAGCAGCTTAGATCGGACGGGAACCAATGAGCAGTTCTTC. Its translation is CASSLDRTGTNEQFF.

This clonotype was found a few times. The genes are TRBV29-1 and TRBJ1-1; no clear D gene. This CDR3 has 11 amino acids. Germline V gene sequence: CDR1 SQVTM, CDR2 ANQGSEA. The germline V and J ends were trimmed by 4 bases and 8 bases, with 11 bases remaining between them. CDR3: CSVVRVPEAFF. Here the CDR3 DNA reads TGCAGCGTTGTAAGGGTCCCAGAAGCTTTCTTT.

The chain uses TRBV6-5 and TRBJ2-7, with TRBD2 identical over 10 bases. CDR3 length equals 14 residues. The germline gives CDR1 MNHEY, CDR2 SVGAGI. Unmatched junction bases numbered 2, after V lost 5 bases and J lost 1 base. This CDR3 is CASSGLAASYEQYF. The CDR3 DNA follows: TGTGCCAGCAGTGGACTAGCGGCTTCCTACGAGCAGTACTTC.

The V call is TRBV24-1, the J call TRBJ2-5; D may match TRBD1 or TRBD2 (7 bases each). CDR1 and CDR2 from the germline V gene are KGHDR and SFDVKD. The V and J ends lost 4 bases and 13 bases respectively, with 15 bases between them. The CDR3 extends over 12 amino acids. CDR3 sequence: CATSERRGTVYF. The DNA for the CDR3 is TGTGCCACCAGTGAACGGCGGGGGACAGTGTACTTC.

The gene calls are TRBV5-8 and TRBJ1-5; D gene unclear. The CDR3 runs 15 residues. Germline V gives CDR1 SGHTS, CDR2 YDEGEE. Trimming left V 1 base short and J 4 bases short, with 12 bases between. The CDR3 DNA reads as TGTGCCAGCAGCTTGAAGGTTCCGGGGAATCAGCCCCAGCATTTT. Translated: CASSLKVPGNQPQHF.

This clonotype was detected a few times. The chain is built from TRBV21-1 and TRBJ2-5; TRBD1 was called by the table and not checked on the DNA. TRBV21-1 is a documented pseudogene. The CDR3 spans 17 residues. Written as DNA, the CDR3 is TGTGCCAGCAGCACGAGGGGGGACAGGGGTTCTGAAGAGACCCAGTACTTC. Protein: CASSTRGDRGSEETQYF.

CDR3 residues: CASSWANTGELFF. As DNA, the CDR3 is TGTGCCAGCAGCTGGGCGAACACCGGGGAGCTGTTTTTT. The chain couples TRBV11-2 to TRBJ2-2; D not resolved. The CDR3 loop spans 13 amino acids. Trimming took off 4 bases at V and 0 bases at J, with 3 bases between the two ends. The germline V gene encodes CDR1 SGHAT and CDR2 FQNNGV.